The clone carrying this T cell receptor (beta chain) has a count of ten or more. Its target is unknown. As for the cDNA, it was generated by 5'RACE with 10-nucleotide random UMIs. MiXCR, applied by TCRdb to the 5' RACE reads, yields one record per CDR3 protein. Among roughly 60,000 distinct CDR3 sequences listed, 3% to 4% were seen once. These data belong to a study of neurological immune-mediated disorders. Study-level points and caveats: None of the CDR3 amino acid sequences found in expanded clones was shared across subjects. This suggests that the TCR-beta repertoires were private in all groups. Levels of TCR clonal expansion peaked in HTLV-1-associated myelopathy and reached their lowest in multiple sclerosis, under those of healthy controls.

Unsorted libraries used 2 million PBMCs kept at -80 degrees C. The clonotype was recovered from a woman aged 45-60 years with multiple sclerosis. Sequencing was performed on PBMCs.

In DNA form, the CDR3 reads TGTGCCAGCTCTTCCCCTTTCCGGGACAGCCTTGGTGGGCAGTACTTC. It encodes CASSSPFRDSLGGQYF. This sequence joins TRBV27 and TRBJ2-7, with 7 nucleotides matching TRBD1. The CDR3 spans 16 residues. Germline V gene sequence: CDR1 MNHEY, CDR2 SMNVEV (reference sequence). J gave up 9 bases and V 8 bases, and 22 bases lay outside the gene matches.